This T cell receptor (beta chain) came from a study of identical twins. Via MiXCR, TCRdb re-called the 5' RACE reads, giving one row per CDR3 protein. The profile shows about 530,000 distinct CDR3 sequences, about 22% of them singletons. V gave up 0 bases and J gave up 5 bases; unmatched junction bases: 9. Germline V gene sequence: CDR1 MGHRA, CDR2 YSYEKL. The CDR3 extends over 17 amino acids. This same sample was also taken into another study, of yellow fever vaccine responses in identical twins.

The sample taken for sequencing was CD4+ T cells sorted from blood. This chain connects TRBV4-1 to TRBJ2-5, with 10 bases fitting TRBD2. This TCR was sampled from a young woman in good health. CDR3 region: CASSQEKGLAGVETQYF. The CDR3 DNA is TGCGCCAGCAGCCAAGAAAAGGGGCTAGCGGGAGTCGAGACCCAGTACTTC.